These T cell receptor beta chains were read from a single sample in a study of cytomegalovirus exposure and HLA in healthy donors. Only in-frame clones appear in the TCRdb table, and some are missing; sequencing was by immunoSEQ multiplex PCR. This sample yields some 69,000 clones, of which 96% are seen a single time; 4.5% belongs to the top ten. Sequencing was performed on PBMCs. The receptors shown here come from a woman aged 18-29 years in good health and CMV-seropositive. The CDR3 runs from the conserved cysteine through the conserved F or W.

j_call v_call cdr3_aa
TRBJ2-7 TRBV20-1 CSVIYGYEQYF
TRBJ2-5 TRBV4-3 CASSQEWSGKTQYF
TRBJ2-7 TRBV7-8 CASSFLAGGPRDEQYF
TRBJ2-3 TRBV15 CATSREQGASTDTQYF
TRBJ1-3 TRBV14 CASSQDVGGNTIYF
TRBJ2-1 TRBV27 CASSPGVSKQFF
TRBJ2-1 TRBV19 CASSIRGLAGGPGFF
TRBJ2-3 TRBV19 CASSTGPDGRDWADTQYF
TRBJ1-2 TRBV28 CATSQGKSYGYTF
TRBJ2-2 TRBV5-3 CARGQVRTGGYPSSTGELFF
TRBJ2-3 TRBV7-3 CASSSNGLAGDQEYF
TRBJ2-5 TRBV9 CASSVYGLAGTQETQYF
TRBJ2-1 TRBV11-2 CASSGGRGPNEQFF
TRBJ2-7 TRBV19 CASSIRKGMDRGSPYEQYF
TRBJ2-1 TRBV19 CASSPRTDLAEALYNEQFF
TRBJ1-1 TRBV28 CASSLYRVKAFF
TRBJ2-7 TRBV4-3 CASSQDQGSDEQYF
TRBJ2-7 TRBV7-2 CASSSEGLAGRRDYEQYF
TRBJ1-4 TRBV18 CASSLDRGTTNEKLFF
TRBJ1-5 TRBV7-8 CASSSGDRVNQPQHF
TRBJ1-2 TRBV2 CASRDQGPSPGYTF
TRBJ2-7 TRBV11-3 CASSFEGLAGEQYF
TRBJ1-2 TRBV15 CATSTGTGFGYTF
TRBJ1-1 TRBV4-1 CASSQMPGGPEAFF
TRBJ2-2 TRBV30 CAWGNWGGITGELFF
TRBJ1-2 TRBV7-9 CASRPQTGYGYTF
TRBJ2-1 TRBV9 CASSVDIYNEQFF